The sequence of this TCR beta chain was determined in a study of cytomegalovirus exposure and HLA in healthy donors. The overall study: When about 400 donors were genotyped, more than 70% of them were found to fall in the Caucasian-associated ancestry cluster.

General study findings and limits: Links to common viral pathogens appeared, in a later analysis, for several of the most significant clusters. In a later analysis, a missense DCLRE1C variant was linked to TCR beta V- and J-gene trimming. Prediction of most subjects' HLA-A and HLA-B alleles by TCR beta sequences was reportedly accurate.

The primer mix had 60 Vbeta and 13 Jbeta primers. Clones were sequenced by immunoSEQ multiplex PCR, and TCRdb holds only the in-frame ones, with some missing. Here the sample spans fewer than 150,000 clones, 82% being singletons. Regarding this clone: The antigen remains unidentified.

Material: PBMCs. This TCR came from a male donor in good health and CMV-seronegative.

The CDR3 sequence: CASSVVHEQYF. CDR3 nucleotide sequence: TGTGCCAGCAGTGTCGTTCACGAGCAGTACTTC. The rearrangement joins TRBV6-1 to TRBJ2-7, with no clear D. CDR3 length: 11 residues. Germline values: CDR1 MNHNS, CDR2 SASEGT. Trimming stripped 4 bases from V and 5 bases from J, with 6 bases between.